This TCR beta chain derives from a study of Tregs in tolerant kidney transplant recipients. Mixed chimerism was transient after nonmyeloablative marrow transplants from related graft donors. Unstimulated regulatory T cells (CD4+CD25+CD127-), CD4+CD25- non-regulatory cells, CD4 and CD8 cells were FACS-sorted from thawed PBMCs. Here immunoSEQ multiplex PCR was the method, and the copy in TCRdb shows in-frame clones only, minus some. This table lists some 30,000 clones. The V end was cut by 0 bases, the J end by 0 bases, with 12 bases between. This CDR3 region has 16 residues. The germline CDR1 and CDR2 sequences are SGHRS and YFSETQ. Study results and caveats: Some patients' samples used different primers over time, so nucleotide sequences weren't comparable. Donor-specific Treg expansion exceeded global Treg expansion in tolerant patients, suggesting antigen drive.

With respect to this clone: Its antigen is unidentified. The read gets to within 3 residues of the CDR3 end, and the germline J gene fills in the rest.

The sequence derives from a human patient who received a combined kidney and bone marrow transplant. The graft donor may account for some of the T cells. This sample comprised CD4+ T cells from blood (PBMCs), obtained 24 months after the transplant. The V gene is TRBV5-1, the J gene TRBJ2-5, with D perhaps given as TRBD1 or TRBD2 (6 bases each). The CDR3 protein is CASSLGGTHHQETQYF. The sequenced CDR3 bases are TGCGCCAGCAGCTTGGGCGGGACACACCACCAAGAGACC.